Listed here are 8 T cell receptor beta chains from one sample, sequenced in a study of identifying expanded T cells in peripheral blood. Libraries were prepared by immunoSEQ multiplex PCR; TCRdb keeps only in-frame clonotypes and omits some of them. Counted here are around 75,000 clones, 85% to 90% occurring once; the ten biggest clones make up 3.3%. Specimen: blood. The receptors stem from a person aged 18-70 years in good health.

The J gene is TRBJ2-2, the V gene TRBV27, with D possibly matching TRBD2 (6 bases). Trimming shortened V by 6 bases and J by 4 bases, and 12 bases separated the two germline ends. This CDR3 has 14 amino acids. Germline CDR1 and CDR2: MNHEY and SMNVEV (reference sequence). CDR3 in DNA: TGTGCCAGCAGGGGACTTGCCGGCACCGGGGAGCTGTTTTTT. This translates into CASRGLAGTGELFF.

This chain joins TRBV5-1 and TRBJ2-1; D gene uncertain. The CDR3 runs to 13 residues. Germline V CDR1 and CDR2: SGHRS, YFSETQ. V lost 0 bases and J lost 3, with 4 bases in between. The DNA of the CDR3 is TGCGCCAGCAGCTTGGACAGCTACAATGAGCAGTTCTTC. It codes for CASSLDSYNEQFF.

This clone was seen only once. V gene TRBV4-1 combines with J gene TRBJ2-1; the D gene is possibly TRBD2 (5 bases). The CDR3 consists of 15 residues. With 5 bases removed from V and 6 bases from J, the gap between germline ends came to 17 bases. CDR1 is MGHRA and CDR2 is YSYEKL in the germline V gene. The CDR3 DNA follows: TGCGCCAGCAGCACTCATAGGACTGCCGCCAATGAGCAGTTCTTC. Its translation: CASSTHRTAANEQFF.

In DNA form, the CDR3 reads TGCGCCAGCAGTGTGGAGGCTACAACTAATGAAAAACTGTTTTTT. It codes for CASSVEATTNEKLFF. The chain employs TRBV10-2 and TRBJ1-4; D gene unclear. The ends were cut back, 4 bases at V and 0 bases at J, with 9 bases in the middle. The CDR3 covers 15 residues. Germline V CDR1 and CDR2: WSHSY, SAAADI.

The V and J genes are TRBV6-6 and TRBJ1-1; a weak D match, TRBD1 (6 bases). The CDR3 contains 14 residues. Germline values: CDR1 MNHNY, CDR2 SVGAGI (reference sequence). V shed 6 bases and J shed 1 base, with 12 bases lying between them. The CDR3 spells CASSLGQPNTEAFF. CDR3 sequence (DNA): TGTGCCAGCAGCCTTGGACAGCCGAACACTGAAGCTTTCTTT.

V usage is TRBV2 and J usage is TRBJ2-5; 10 bases map to TRBD1. The CDR3 length is 15 residues. The germline V gene has CDR1 SNHLY and CDR2 FYNNEI. Unmatched junction bases numbered 3, after V lost 3 bases and J lost 2 bases. CDR3 sequence (DNA): TGTGCCAGCAGTGATGGACAGGGGGGTCAAGAGACCCAGTACTTC. Its translation is CASSDGQGGQETQYF.

This sequence joins TRBV5-1 and TRBJ2-1; D is perhaps TRBD1 or TRBD2 (5 bases each). The CDR3 spans 16 residues. The germline V and J ends were trimmed by 3 bases and 6 bases, with 19 bases remaining between them. Germline loops: CDR1 SGHRS, CDR2 YFSETQ. CDR3 coding DNA: TGCGCCAGCAGCTCAACCGGGACCAGCAAGATCAATGAGCAGTTCTTC. This sequence encodes CASSSTGTSKINEQFF. The full variable domain, with the rest looked up from reference TRBV5-1 and TRBJ2-1, is KAGVTQTPRYLIKTRGQQVTLSCSPISGHRSVSWYQQTPGQGLQFLFEYFSETQRNKGNFPGRFSGRQFSNSRSEMNVSTLELGDSALYLCASSSTGTSKINEQFFGPGTRLTVL.

The gene calls are TRBV27 and TRBJ2-3, with TRBD1 matching over 9 bases. V lost 5 bases to trimming and J lost 2 bases; unmatched junction nucleotides: 8. Germline lookup yields CDR1 MNHEY and CDR2 SMNVEV (reference sequence). CDR3 size: 16 residues. The CDR3 coding sequence is TGTGCCAGCAGTCCGGGACAGGGTGGGGTCACAGATACGCAGTATTTT. Amino acid sequence: CASSPGQGGVTDTQYF.